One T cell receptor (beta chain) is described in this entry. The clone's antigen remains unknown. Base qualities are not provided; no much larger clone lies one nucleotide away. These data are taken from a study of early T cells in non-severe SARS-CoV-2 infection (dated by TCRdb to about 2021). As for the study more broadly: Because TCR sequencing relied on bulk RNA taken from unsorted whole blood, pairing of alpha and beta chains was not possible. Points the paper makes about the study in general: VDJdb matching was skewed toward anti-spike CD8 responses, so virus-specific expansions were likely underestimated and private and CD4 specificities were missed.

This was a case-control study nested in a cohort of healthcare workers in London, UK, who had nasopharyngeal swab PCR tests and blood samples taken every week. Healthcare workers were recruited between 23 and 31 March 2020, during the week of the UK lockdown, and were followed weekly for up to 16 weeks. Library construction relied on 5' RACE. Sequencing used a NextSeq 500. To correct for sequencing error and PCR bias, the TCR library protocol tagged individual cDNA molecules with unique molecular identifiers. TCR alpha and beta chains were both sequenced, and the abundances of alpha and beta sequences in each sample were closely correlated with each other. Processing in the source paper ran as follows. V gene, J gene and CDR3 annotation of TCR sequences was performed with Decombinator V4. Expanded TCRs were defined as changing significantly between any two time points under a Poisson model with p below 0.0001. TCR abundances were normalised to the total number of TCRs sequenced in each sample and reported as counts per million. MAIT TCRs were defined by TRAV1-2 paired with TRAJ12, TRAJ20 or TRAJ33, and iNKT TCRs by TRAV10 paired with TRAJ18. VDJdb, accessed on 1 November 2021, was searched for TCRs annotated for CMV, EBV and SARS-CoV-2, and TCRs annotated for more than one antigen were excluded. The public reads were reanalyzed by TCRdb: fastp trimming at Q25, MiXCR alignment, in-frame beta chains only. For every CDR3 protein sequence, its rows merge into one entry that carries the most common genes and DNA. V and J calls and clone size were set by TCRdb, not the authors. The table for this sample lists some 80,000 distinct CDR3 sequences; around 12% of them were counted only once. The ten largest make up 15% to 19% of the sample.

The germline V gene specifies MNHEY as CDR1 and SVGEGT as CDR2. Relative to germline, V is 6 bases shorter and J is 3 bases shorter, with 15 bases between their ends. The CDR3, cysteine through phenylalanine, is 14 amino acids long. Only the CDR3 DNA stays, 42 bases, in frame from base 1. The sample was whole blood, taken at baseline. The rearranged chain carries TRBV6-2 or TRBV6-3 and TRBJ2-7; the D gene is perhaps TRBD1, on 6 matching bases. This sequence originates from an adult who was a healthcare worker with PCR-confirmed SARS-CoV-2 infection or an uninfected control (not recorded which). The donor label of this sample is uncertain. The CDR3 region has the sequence CASSPQGPIYEQYF. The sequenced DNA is TGTGCCAGCAGCCCACAGGGACCGATCTACGAGCAGTACTTC.